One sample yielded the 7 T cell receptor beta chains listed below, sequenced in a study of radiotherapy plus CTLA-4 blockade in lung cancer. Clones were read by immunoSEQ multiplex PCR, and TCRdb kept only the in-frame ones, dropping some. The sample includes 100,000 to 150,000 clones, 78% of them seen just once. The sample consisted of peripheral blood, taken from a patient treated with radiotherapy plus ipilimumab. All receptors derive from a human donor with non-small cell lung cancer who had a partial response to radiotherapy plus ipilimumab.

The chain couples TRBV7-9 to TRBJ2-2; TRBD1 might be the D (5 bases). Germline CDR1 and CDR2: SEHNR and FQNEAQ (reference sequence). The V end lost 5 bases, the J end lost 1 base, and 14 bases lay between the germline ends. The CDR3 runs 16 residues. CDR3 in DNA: TGTGCCAGCAGCCGGGTATGGACAAAGAACACCGGGGAGCTGTTTTTT. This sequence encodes CASSRVWTKNTGELFF.

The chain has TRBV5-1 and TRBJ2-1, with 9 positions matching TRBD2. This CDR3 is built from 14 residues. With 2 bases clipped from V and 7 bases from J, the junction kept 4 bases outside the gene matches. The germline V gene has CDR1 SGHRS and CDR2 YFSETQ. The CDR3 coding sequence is TGCGCCAGCAGCTTCCTAGCGGGAATTAATGAGCAGTTCTTC. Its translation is CASSFLAGINEQFF.

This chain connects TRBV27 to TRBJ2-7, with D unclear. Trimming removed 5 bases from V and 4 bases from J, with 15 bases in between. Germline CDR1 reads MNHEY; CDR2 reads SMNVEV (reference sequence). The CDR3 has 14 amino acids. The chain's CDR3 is CASSPRPLQYEQYF. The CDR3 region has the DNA TGTGCCAGCAGTCCGCGGCCTCTCCAATACGAGCAGTACTTC.

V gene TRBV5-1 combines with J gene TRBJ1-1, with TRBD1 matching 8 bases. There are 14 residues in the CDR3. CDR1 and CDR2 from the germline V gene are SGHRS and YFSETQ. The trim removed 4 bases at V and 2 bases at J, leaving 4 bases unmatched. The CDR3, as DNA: TGCGCCAGCAGCCCAGGACAGGGTAACACTGAAGCTTTCTTT. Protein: CASSPGQGNTEAFF.

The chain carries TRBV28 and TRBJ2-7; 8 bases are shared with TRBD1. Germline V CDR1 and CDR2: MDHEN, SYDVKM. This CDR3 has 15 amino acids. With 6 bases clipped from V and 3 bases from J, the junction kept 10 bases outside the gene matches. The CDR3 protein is CASSTPGQAHYEQYF. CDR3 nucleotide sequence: TGTGCCAGCAGCACCCCGGGACAGGCACACTACGAGCAGTACTTC.

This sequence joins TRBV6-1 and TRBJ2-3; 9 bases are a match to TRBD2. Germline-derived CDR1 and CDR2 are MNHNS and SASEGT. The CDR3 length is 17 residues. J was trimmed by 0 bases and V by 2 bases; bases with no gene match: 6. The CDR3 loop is CASSERPSGMSTDTQYF. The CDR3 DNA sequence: TGTGCCAGCAGTGAACGCCCTAGCGGGATGAGCACAGATACGCAGTATTTT.

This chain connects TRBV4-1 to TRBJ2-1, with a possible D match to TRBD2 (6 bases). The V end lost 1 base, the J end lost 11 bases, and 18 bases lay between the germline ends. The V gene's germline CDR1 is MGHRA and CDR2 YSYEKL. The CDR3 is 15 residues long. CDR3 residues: CASSQGAYDGSKQFF. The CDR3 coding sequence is TGCGCCAGCAGCCAAGGGGCTTACGACGGGAGTAAGCAGTTCTTC.